This TCR beta chain derives from a study of cytomegalovirus exposure and HLA in healthy donors. General study results and limits: The study flagged fewer than 200 TCR beta chains as cytomegalovirus-associated. In vitro confirmation showed a few CMV-associated chains to be CMV antigen specific. Subsequent analysis of the 120 or so validation repertoires found a tendency for first-cohort TCR clusters to co-occur.

V was shortened by 9 bases and J by 0 bases, with 12 bases between the two germline ends. The CDR3 loop spans 14 amino acids. CDR1 is SNHLY and CDR2 is FYNNEI in the germline V gene. A word on this clone: Its antigen is unknown.

Clones were sequenced by immunoSEQ multiplex PCR, and TCRdb holds only the in-frame ones, with some missing. The repertoire includes 65,000 to 85,000 clones, roughly 94% of them detected once, and 0.55% to 0.75% sits in the top ten. The donors were members of the roughly 120-subject validation cohort (separate from the approximately 670-subject first cohort). Sequenced: PBMCs. The chain carries TRBV2 and TRBJ2-1; perhaps TRBD2 as D (6 bases). The TCR originated in a woman between 18 and 29 years old in good health and CMV-seronegative. CDR3 amino acids: CARTAGSSYNEQFF. Written as DNA, the CDR3 is TGTGCCAGGACCGCCGGGAGCTCCTACAATGAGCAGTTCTTC.